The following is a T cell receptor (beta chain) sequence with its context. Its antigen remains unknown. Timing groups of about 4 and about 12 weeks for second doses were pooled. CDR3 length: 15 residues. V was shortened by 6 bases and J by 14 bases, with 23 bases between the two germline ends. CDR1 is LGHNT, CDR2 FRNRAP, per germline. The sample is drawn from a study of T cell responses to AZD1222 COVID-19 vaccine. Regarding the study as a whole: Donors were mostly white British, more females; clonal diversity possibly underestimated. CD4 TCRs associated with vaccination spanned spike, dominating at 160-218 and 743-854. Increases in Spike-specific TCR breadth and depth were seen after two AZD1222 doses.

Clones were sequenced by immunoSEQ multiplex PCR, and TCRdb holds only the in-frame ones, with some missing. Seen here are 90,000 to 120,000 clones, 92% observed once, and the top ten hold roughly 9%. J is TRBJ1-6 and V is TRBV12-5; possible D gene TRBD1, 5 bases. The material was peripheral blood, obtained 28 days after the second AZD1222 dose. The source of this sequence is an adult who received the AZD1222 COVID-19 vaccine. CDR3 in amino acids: CASGQEGRALWSLHF. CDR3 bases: TGTGCTAGTGGCCAGGAGGGGCGGGCCCTATGGTCCCTCCACTTT.